Shown below are 2 T cell receptor beta chains from a single sample sequenced in a study of fetal regulatory T cell absence and autoimmunity. Measured with immunoSEQ multiplex PCR; TCRdb has only the in-frame clones, and not every one. The table lists around 100,000 clones, less than 80% of them singletons, with roughly 2% in the top ten. Sequencing input: pancreas tissue. The receptors shown here come from a male donor with IPEX syndrome.

The rearrangement joins TRBV30 to TRBJ1-6; D may be TRBD1 (5 bases). This CDR3 contains 9 residues. Per germline, CDR1 GTSNPN and CDR2 SVGIG (reference sequence). V dropped 8 bases and J dropped 10 bases, with 6 bases sitting between them. The CDR3 region is CAGGSPLHF. DNA for the CDR3: TGTGCCGGGGGGTCACCCCTCCACTTT.

The chain couples TRBV14 to TRBJ1-2, with unresolved D. V lost 0 bases to trimming and J lost 4 bases, with 9 bases between them. The germline V gene has CDR1 SGHDN and CDR2 FVKESK. CDR3 length: 14 residues. This CDR3 is CASSQDLWGYGYTF. In DNA form, the CDR3 reads TGTGCCAGCAGCCAAGATCTTTGGGGCTATGGCTACACCTTC.